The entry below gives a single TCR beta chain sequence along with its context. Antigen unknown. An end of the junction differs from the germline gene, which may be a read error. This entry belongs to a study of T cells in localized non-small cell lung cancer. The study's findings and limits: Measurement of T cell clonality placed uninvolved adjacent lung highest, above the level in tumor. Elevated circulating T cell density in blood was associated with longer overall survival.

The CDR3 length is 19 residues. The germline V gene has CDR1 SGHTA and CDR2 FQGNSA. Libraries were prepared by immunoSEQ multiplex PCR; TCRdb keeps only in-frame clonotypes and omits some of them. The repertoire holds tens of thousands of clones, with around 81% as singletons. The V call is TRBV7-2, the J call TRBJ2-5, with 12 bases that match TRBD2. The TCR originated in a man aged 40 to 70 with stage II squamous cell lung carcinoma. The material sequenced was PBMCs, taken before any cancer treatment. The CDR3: CASSLVHWLAGGSTQTQYF. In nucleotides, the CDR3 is TGTGCCAGTAGCTTAGTTCATTGGCTAGCGGGGGGGTCGACCCAGACCCAGTACTTC.